This T cell receptor beta chain was identified in a study of graft-versus-host responses after intestinal transplantation. Study summary: Recipients had multivisceral, liver-intestinal, or isolated intestinal transplants. Anti-thymocyte globulin induction preceded approximately three years of tacrolimus and steroid maintenance in all recipients. Broader study findings: Some GvH clones appeared in ileal mucosa or blood before recipient bone marrow.

Concerning this clone: The antigen is undetermined.

Method: immunoSEQ multiplex PCR; TCRdb's copy keeps in-frame clones and lacks some. The sample has some 96,000 clones, more than 85% seen once. The receptor comes from a human donor who was the organ donor for an intestinal transplant. The specimen comprised unstimulated CD4+ T cells sorted from spleen or lymph node cells, sampled before transplant.

The CDR3 loop reads CATSRVGTDSKALHF. CDR3 nucleotide sequence: TGTGCCACCAGCAGAGTGGGGACGGACTCTAAGGCCCTCCACTTT. V usage is TRBV15 and J usage is TRBJ1-6, with a possible D match to TRBD1 (5 bases). Germline loops: CDR1 LNHNV, CDR2 YYDKDF (reference sequence). The germline V and J ends were trimmed by 1 base and 14 bases, with 18 bases remaining between them. CDR3 length: 15 residues.